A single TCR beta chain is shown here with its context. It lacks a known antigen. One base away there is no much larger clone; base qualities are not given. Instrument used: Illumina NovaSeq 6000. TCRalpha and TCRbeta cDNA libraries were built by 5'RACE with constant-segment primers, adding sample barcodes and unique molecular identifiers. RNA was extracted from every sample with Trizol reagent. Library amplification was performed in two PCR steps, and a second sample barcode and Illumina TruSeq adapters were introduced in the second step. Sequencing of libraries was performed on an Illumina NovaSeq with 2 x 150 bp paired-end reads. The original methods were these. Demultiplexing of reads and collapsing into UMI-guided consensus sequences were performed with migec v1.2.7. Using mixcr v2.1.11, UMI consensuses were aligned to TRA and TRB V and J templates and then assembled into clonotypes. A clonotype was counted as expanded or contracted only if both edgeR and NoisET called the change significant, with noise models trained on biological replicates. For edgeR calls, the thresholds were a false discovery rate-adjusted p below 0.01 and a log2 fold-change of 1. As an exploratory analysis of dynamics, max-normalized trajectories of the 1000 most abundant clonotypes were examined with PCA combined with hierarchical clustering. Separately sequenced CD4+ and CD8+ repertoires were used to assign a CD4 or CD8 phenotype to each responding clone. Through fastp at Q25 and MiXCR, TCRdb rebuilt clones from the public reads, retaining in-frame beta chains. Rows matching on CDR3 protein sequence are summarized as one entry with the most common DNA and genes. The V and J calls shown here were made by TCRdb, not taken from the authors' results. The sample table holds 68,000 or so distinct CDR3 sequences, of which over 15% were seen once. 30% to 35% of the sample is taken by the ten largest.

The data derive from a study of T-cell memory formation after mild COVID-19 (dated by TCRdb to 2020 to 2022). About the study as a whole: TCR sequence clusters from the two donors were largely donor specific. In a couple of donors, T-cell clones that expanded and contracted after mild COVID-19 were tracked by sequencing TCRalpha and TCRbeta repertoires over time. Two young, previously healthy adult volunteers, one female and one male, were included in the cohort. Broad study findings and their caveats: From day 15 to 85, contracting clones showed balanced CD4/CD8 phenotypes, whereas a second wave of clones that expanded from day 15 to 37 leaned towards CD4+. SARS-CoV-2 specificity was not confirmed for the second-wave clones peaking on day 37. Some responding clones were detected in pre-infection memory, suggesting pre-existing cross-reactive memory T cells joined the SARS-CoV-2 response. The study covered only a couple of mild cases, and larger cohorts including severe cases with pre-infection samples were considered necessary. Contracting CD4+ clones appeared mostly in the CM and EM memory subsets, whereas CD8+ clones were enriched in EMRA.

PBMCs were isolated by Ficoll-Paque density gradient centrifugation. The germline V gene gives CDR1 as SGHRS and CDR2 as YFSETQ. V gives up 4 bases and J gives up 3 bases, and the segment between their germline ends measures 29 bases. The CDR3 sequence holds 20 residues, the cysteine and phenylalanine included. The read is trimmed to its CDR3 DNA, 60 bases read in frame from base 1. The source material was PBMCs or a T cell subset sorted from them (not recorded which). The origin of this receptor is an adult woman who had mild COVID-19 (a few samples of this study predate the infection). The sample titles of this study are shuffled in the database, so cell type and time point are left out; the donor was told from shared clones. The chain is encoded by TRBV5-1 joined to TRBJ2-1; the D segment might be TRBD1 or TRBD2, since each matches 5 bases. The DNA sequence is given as TGCGCCAGCAGCGCCTCAGCCGGGACCGTCACGACGACCTTCTACAATGAGCAGTTCTTC. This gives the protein CASSASAGTVTTTFYNEQFF.